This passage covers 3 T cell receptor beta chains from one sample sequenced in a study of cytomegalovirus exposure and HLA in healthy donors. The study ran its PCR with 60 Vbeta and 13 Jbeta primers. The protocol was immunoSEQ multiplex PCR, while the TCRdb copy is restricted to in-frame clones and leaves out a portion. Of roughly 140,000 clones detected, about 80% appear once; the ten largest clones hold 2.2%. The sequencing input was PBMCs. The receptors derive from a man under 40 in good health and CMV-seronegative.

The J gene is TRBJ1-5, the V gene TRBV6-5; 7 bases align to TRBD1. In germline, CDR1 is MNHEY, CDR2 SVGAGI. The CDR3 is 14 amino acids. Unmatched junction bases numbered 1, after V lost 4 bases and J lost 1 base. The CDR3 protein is CASSLQGSNQPQHF. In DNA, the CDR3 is TGTGCCAGCAGTTTACAGGGGAGCAATCAGCCCCAGCATTTT.

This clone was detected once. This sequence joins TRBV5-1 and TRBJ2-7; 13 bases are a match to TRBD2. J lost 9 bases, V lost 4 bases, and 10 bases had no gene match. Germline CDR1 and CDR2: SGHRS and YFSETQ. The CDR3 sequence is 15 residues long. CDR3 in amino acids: CASSEGTSGIRVQYF. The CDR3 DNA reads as TGCGCCAGCAGCGAAGGGACTAGCGGGATTAGAGTGCAGTACTTC.

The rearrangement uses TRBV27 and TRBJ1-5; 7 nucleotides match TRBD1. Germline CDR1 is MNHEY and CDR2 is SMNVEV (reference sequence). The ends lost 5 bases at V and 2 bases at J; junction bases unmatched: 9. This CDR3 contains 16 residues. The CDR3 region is CASSPGTAAGNQPQHF. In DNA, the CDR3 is TGTGCCAGCAGTCCCGGGACAGCCGCGGGCAATCAGCCCCAGCATTTT.